The 3 T cell receptor beta chains below were found in one sample sequenced in a study of blood T cells in healthy people across ages. Primers used in a second PCR of roughly 7 to 12 cycles were a sample-barcoded 5' primer and a J-beta primer mix. TCRdb ran MiXCR on the 5' RACE reads and lists one entry per CDR3 protein. The table records approximately 600,000 distinct CDR3 sequences, 58% of them present only once. Sample: blood. Receptor source: a man between 60 and 75 years old in good health.

In this sample, this clonotype turned up once. This chain joins TRBV5-8 and TRBJ2-5, with 8 bases lining up with TRBD1. In germline, CDR1 is SGHTS, CDR2 YDEGEE. With V trimmed by 0 bases and J by 4 bases, 11 bases remained unmatched. There are 17 residues in the CDR3. The CDR3: CASSLGRGRGLVETQYF. DNA of the CDR3: TGTGCCAGCAGCTTGGGTCGGGGCAGGGGGCTCGTAGAGACCCAGTACTTC.

This rearrangement joins TRBV28 to TRBJ2-1, with 11 bases aligning to TRBD1. The CDR3 is 14 residues long. Germline V gene sequence: CDR1 MDHEN, CDR2 SYDVKM. V dropped 6 bases and J dropped 8; count of bases not matched to a gene: 6. CDR3 sequence reads: CASREDRGRDEQFF. The CDR3, as DNA: TGTGCCAGCAGGGAGGACAGGGGGCGCGATGAGCAGTTCTTC.

The chain carries TRBV12-3 or TRBV12-4 and TRBJ2-3; D perhaps matches TRBD2 (6 bases). Trimming stripped 2 bases from V and 7 bases from J, with 16 bases between. The CDR3 contains 15 residues. CDR3 loop: CASSLSSGGAYTQYF. CDR3 nucleotide sequence: TGTGCCAGCAGTTTAAGTAGCGGCGGCGCTTATACGCAGTATTTT.